This TCR beta chain emerged from a study of control samples from healthy donors and cancer patients. Produced via immunoSEQ multiplex PCR; TCRdb's table is partial and in-frame only. The data hold 130,000 to 150,000 clones, with approximately 94% observed a single time. This clone was observed once. V was clipped by 1 base and J by 7 bases, with 5 bases between them. This CDR3 comprises 12 residues. Per the germline V gene, CDR1 is SGHAT and CDR2 is FQNNGV. Sequences were obtained from blood. The clonotype comes from a man between 18 and 35 years old in good health. The V call is TRBV11-2, the J call TRBJ1-3, with unresolved D. The CDR3 bases are TGTGCCAGCAGCTTAGCCATTAACACCATATATTTT. Protein product: CASSLAINTIYF.